Listed below are T cell receptor beta chains from one sample, sequenced in a study of blood T cells in healthy people across ages. MiXCR, applied by TCRdb to the 5' RACE reads, yields one record per CDR3 protein. The sample carries over 450,000 distinct CDR3 sequences, about 25% recorded once. This same sample was also part of a study on T cells of mothers and their children.

Sequencing input: blood. Every receptor here comes from a boy under 18 in good health. The CDR3 runs from the conserved cysteine through the conserved F or W. A D gene is named only where the DNA matches it firmly. Rows give clone size only sometimes, using once, few, many, or a class for an expanded clone.

abundance	d_gene	len	v_gene	j_gene	CDR3nt	CDR3aa
many	TRBD1	11	TRBV12-3/TRBV12-4	TRBJ1-2	TGTGCCAGCAGGAACAGGGGCGGCTACACCTTC	CASRNRGGYTF
.	TRBD2	15	TRBV28	TRBJ2-1	TGTGCCAGCAGTTTAGGGACTAGCGGGGGCTATGAGCAGTTCTTC	CASSLGTSGGYEQFF
.	TRBD2	14	TRBV7-3	TRBJ2-5	TGTGCCAGCAGCCAGAGGACTAGGTCAGAGACCCAGTACTTC	CASSQRTRSETQYF
.	.	15	TRBV4-1	TRBJ2-5	TGCGCCAGCAGCCAAGAGACGGGTATAGGGGAGACCCAGTACTTC	CASSQETGIGETQYF
.	TRBD1	15	TRBV19	TRBJ1-2	TGTGCCAGTAGTTCGGGGACAGGCGAGAACTATGGCTACACCTTC	CASSSGTGENYGYTF
.	.	11	TRBV20-1	TRBJ2-1	TGCAGTGCTAGTAATAGGCTTGAGCAGTTCTTC	CSASNRLEQFF
.	.	10	TRBV30	TRBJ2-3	TGTGCCTGGAGTGACGGGACGCAGTATTTT	CAWSDGTQYF
few	.	14	TRBV6-2/TRBV6-3	TRBJ2-5	TGTGCCAGCAGTTCTGAGACCTTTGGGGAGACCCAGTACTTC	CASSSETFGETQYF
.	.	16	TRBV4-3	TRBJ1-4	TGCGCCAGCAGCCGAACTTGGACGGTAACTAATGAAAAACTGTTTTTT	CASSRTWTVTNEKLFF
once	.	14	TRBV2	TRBJ2-7	TGTGCCAGCAGTGAAACAAACAGAAATTACGAGCAGTACTTC	CASSETNRNYEQYF
.	TRBD1	12	TRBV29-1	TRBJ1-2	TGCAGCGACTGGACAGGGGGCAGTGGCTACACCTTC	CSDWTGGSGYTF
.	TRBD2	13	TRBV29-1	TRBJ2-5	TGCAGCGTTTATAGCGGGGGGCCAGAGACCCAGTACTTC	CSVYSGGPETQYF
.	.	15	TRBV20-1	TRBJ1-5	TGCAGTGCTATAGGAGGGGGTTTTAGCAATCAGCCCCAGCATTTT	CSAIGGGFSNQPQHF
.	.	15	TRBV2	TRBJ2-7	TGTGCCAGCACCCAACGGCGGGATCTGCCCTACGAGCAGTACTTC	CASTQRRDLPYEQYF
few	TRBD2	17	TRBV4-1	TRBJ2-2	TGCGCCAGCAGCCGCCTAGCGGGGCTGGGGAACACCGGGGAGCTGTTTTTT	CASSRLAGLGNTGELFF
.	TRBD1	14	TRBV10-3	TRBJ2-7	TGTGCCATCAGCCCGGGACAGGGGGCTTCCGAGCAGTACTTC	CAISPGQGASEQYF
.	.	13	TRBV18	TRBJ2-1	TGTGCCAGCTCACCGACGGGTAGGGGCGAGCAGTTCTTC	CASSPTGRGEQFF
.	.	14	TRBV28	TRBJ2-7	TGTGCCAGCGGTGGGATCGGATCCGGACTCGAGCAGTACTTC	CASGGIGSGLEQYF
few	TRBD2	14	TRBV20-1	TRBJ2-5	TGCAGCGTCACGGGGACTACCTCACAAGAGACCCAGTACTTC	CSVTGTTSQETQYF
few	.	15	TRBV7-9	TRBJ1-4	TGTGCCAGCAGCCACCCCAGAGGGAGTACAGACGAACTGTTTTTT	CASSHPRGSTDELFF
once	TRBD1	16	TRBV4-3	TRBJ1-3	TGCGCCAGCAGTCAAACAGGGGACTACTCTGGAAACACCATATATTTT	CASSQTGDYSGNTIYF
.	.	12	TRBV10-3	TRBJ2-1	TGTGCCATCAGTGACAGGGACTATGAGCAGTTCTTC	CAISDRDYEQFF
few	TRBD1	14	TRBV29-1	TRBJ2-5	TGCAGCGTTGGCCCGGGACAGGGGGCGGAGACCCAGTACTTC	CSVGPGQGAETQYF
few	TRBD2	15	TRBV7-2	TRBJ2-3	TGTGCCAGCAGCTTAGCCCTAGCGGGAGGGCATACGCAGTATTTT	CASSLALAGGHTQYF